Listed here are 32 T cell receptor beta chains from one sample, sequenced in a study of radiotherapy plus CTLA-4 blockade in lung cancer. Some clones are missing from TCRdb's copy, which holds only in-frame ones; the method was immunoSEQ multiplex PCR. The sample shows approximately 100,000 clones, over 65% of them seen only once. Specimen: peripheral blood, collected from a patient treated with radiotherapy plus ipilimumab. These receptors were taken from a human donor with non-small cell lung cancer that progressed on radiotherapy plus ipilimumab. Some clones in this sample may be carry-over from other donors' samples.

This clone was detected only once. The chain employs TRBV29-1 and TRBJ2-3; D may be TRBD2 (5 bases). The length of the CDR3 is 15 residues. Trimming cost V 4 bases and J 3 bases, with 17 bases left between them. Germline V gene lookup returns CDR1 SQVTM and CDR2 ANQGSEA. The CDR3 loop reads CSVGWRGRRTDTQYF. DNA for the CDR3: TGCAGCGTTGGGTGGCGAGGGAGAAGGACAGATACGCAGTATTTT.

There are a few counts of this clone. The chain joins TRBV21-1 to TRBJ1-1; the DNA was not compared with TRBD1, the D call given in the table. TRBV21-1 is annotated as a pseudogene. The CDR3 contains 14 residues. The CDR3 DNA sequence: TGTGCCAGCAGGGAGATGGAGGGACAGGGTGTAACTTTCTTT. This gives the protein CASREMEGQGVTFF.

This rearrangement joins TRBV27 to TRBJ1-1; the D gene is possibly TRBD1 (6 bases). V was shortened by 0 bases and J by 1 base, with 9 bases between the two germline ends. CDR3 size: 15 residues. The germline CDR1 and CDR2 sequences are MNHEY and SMNVEV (reference sequence). CDR3 protein: CASSLSDRTNTEAFF. The CDR3 bases are TGTGCCAGCAGTTTATCTGACAGGACGAACACTGAAGCTTTCTTT.

The chain carries TRBV5-8 and TRBJ1-5; 9 bases map to TRBD1. Germline trimming cut 3 bases from V and 6 bases from J; bases unmatched to any gene: 10. Germline CDR1 and CDR2: SGHTS and YDEGEE. This CDR3 is 16 amino acids long. This CDR3 is CASSSFGTGSSQPQHF. The DNA for the CDR3 is TGTGCCAGCAGCTCGTTCGGGACAGGGAGTAGTCAGCCCCAGCATTTT.

The chain has TRBV18 and TRBJ2-7; tentatively, D is TRBD2 (6 bases). This CDR3 comprises 13 residues. Germline CDR1 and CDR2: KGHSH and LQKENI. V was pared by 3 bases and J by 9 bases, with 15 bases between. The CDR3 reads CASSPGPWRGQYF. CDR3 nucleotides: TGTGCCAGCTCACCGGGACCGTGGAGGGGGCAGTACTTC.

J is TRBJ1-2 and V is TRBV4-2; D perhaps matches TRBD1 (5 bases). V was trimmed by 4 bases and J by 8 bases, leaving 20 bases between them. CDR1 and CDR2 (germline): LGHNA, YNFKEQ. The CDR3 is made up of 15 amino acids. CDR3 nucleotide sequence: TGTGCCAGCAGCCTAACCAGGACGGCACGGGGCGGCTACACCTTC. Translation gives CASSLTRTARGGYTF.

The rearrangement uses TRBV2 and TRBJ1-1; D remains ambiguous. This CDR3 contains 11 residues. V was shortened by 5 bases and J by 4 bases, with 5 bases between the two germline ends. Germline V lookup: CDR1 SNHLY, CDR2 FYNNEI. This CDR3 reads CASSYFTEAFF. In nucleotides, the CDR3 is TGTGCCAGCAGTTATTTCACTGAAGCTTTCTTT. The variable domain in full, completed from reference TRBV2 and TRBJ1-1, reads EPEVTQTPSHQVTQMGQEVILRCVPISNHLYFYWYRQILGQKVEFLVSFYNNEISEKSEIFDDQFSVERPDGSNFTLKIRSTKLEDSAMYFCASSYFTEAFFGQGTRLTVV.

This clone was observed once. This chain joins TRBV27 and TRBJ1-4; 7 bases are shared with TRBD1. V lost 4 bases and J lost 0; bases outside the gene matches: 5. Germline V gives CDR1 MNHEY, CDR2 SMNVEV (reference sequence). This CDR3 has 16 residues. CDR3 nucleotides: TGTGCCAGCAGTTCTCGACAGGGATCAACTAATGAAAAACTGTTTTTT. It encodes CASSSRQGSTNEKLFF.

The V and J genes are TRBV6-5 and TRBJ1-1; a possible D gene is TRBD1 (5 bases). The germline V gene has CDR1 MNHEY and CDR2 SVGAGI. This CDR3 is built from 15 residues. The V gene lost 4 bases and the J gene lost 2 bases, with 14 bases spanning the gap. The CDR3 is CASSWGVQRNTEAFF. The DNA of the CDR3 is TGTGCCAGCAGTTGGGGGGTCCAGCGAAACACTGAAGCTTTCTTT.

The rearrangement joins TRBV6-1 to TRBJ2-7; 7 bases map to TRBD2. The trim removed 8 bases at V and 2 bases at J, leaving 3 bases unmatched. Germline values: CDR1 MNHNS, CDR2 SASEGT. This CDR3 region has 12 residues. The CDR3 reads CASGGGPYEQYF. The CDR3 nucleotides are TGTGCCAGCGGGGGGGGTCCCTACGAGCAGTACTTC.

The V call is TRBV7-2, the J call TRBJ2-7, with 9 nucleotides matching TRBD1. V shed 4 bases and J 3 bases; nucleotides not matched to a gene: 16. The V gene's germline CDR1 is SGHTA and CDR2 FQGNSA. CDR3 size: 18 residues. The DNA for the CDR3 is TGTGCCAGCAGCTCTAAGAGACCGGGACAGGGTTTTCTCTACGAGCAGTACTTC. Its translation is CASSSKRPGQGFLYEQYF.

This clone was counted once. The CDR3 coding sequence is TGTGCCAGCCGCGGACAGGGGGCGCTTGGCTACACCTTC. Its protein product is CASRGQGALGYTF. The chain employs TRBV11-2 and TRBJ1-2, with 11 bases aligning to TRBD1. The CDR3 has 13 amino acids. Germline loops: CDR1 SGHAT, CDR2 FQNNGV. V lost 8 bases and J lost 7; bases outside the gene matches: 6.

In its sample, this clone was seen once. CDR3 loop: CASSWRPDPRTREAGELFF. The CDR3 region has the DNA TGCGCCAGCAGCTGGCGGCCGGATCCCCGTACGAGGGAGGCCGGGGAGCTGTTTTTT. The rearrangement joins TRBV5-1 to TRBJ2-2, with D possibly being TRBD2 (6 bases). CDR1 is SGHRS, CDR2 YFSETQ, per germline. V was pared by 3 bases and J by 6 bases, with 27 bases between. This CDR3 spans 19 amino acids. The entire variable domain, with the rest obtained from reference TRBV5-1 and TRBJ2-2, is as follows: KAGVTQTPRYLIKTRGQQVTLSCSPISGHRSVSWYQQTPGQGLQFLFEYFSETQRNKGNFPGRFSGRQFSNSRSEMNVSTLELGDSALYLCASSWRPDPRTREAGELFFGEGSRLTVL.

This clone was observed a single time. The V call is TRBV7-2, the J call TRBJ2-7; D remains unclear. V was trimmed by 1 base and J by 5 bases, leaving 9 bases between them. The CDR3 covers 13 residues. Germline V CDR1 and CDR2: SGHTA, FQGNSA. CDR3 loop: CASSLVGRNEQYF. Written as DNA, the CDR3 is TGTGCCAGCAGCTTAGTAGGGCGGAACGAGCAGTACTTC.

The CDR3: CASSFLSLTTDTQYF. CDR3 nucleotides: TGTGCCAGCAGCTTCTTATCTCTTACCACAGATACGCAGTATTTT. The chain couples TRBV7-2 to TRBJ2-3; D uncertain. This CDR3 contains 15 residues. From germline, CDR1 is SGHTA and CDR2 FQGNSA. V was shortened by 3 bases and J by 2 bases, with 12 bases between the two germline ends.

This chain uses TRBV5-1 with TRBJ2-3; 12 nucleotides line up with TRBD1. With 1 base clipped from V and 4 bases from J, the junction kept 4 bases outside the gene matches. The germline V gene has CDR1 SGHRS and CDR2 YFSETQ. CDR3 length equals 16 residues. The CDR3 sequence: CASSLQGQGAADTQYF. In DNA, the CDR3 is TGCGCCAGCAGCTTGCAGGGACAGGGGGCCGCAGATACGCAGTATTTT.

The chain links TRBV5-1 to TRBJ2-3, with TRBD2 identical over 7 bases. V lost 6 bases, J lost 1 base, and 8 bases stayed unmatched. This CDR3 comprises 15 residues. Germline V CDR1 and CDR2: SGHRS, YFSETQ. CDR3 sequence reads: CASTPFAGGTDTQYF. The CDR3 DNA sequence: TGCGCCAGCACTCCTTTTGCGGGGGGCACAGATACGCAGTATTTT.

The chain combines TRBV5-4 with TRBJ2-5; possible D gene TRBD1, 6 bases. The CDR3 has 15 residues. The germline V gene has CDR1 SGHNT and CDR2 YYREEE (reference sequence). The V end lost 5 bases, the J end lost 5 bases, and 19 bases lay between the germline ends. CDR3 nucleotide sequence: TGTGCCAGCAGACTAGGACAGTTCCAAGGGGAGACCCAGTACTTC. It yields the protein CASRLGQFQGETQYF.

The genes are TRBV19 and TRBJ1-1; possible D gene TRBD1, 6 bases. The germline V gene has CDR1 LNHDA and CDR2 SQIVND (reference sequence). Deletions cut 3 bases from V and 5 bases from J, with 19 bases between. CDR3 size: 16 residues. The CDR3 DNA follows: TGTGCCAGTAGTATTAGGGAGGCAGGGGTAGGAACTGAAGCTTTCTTT. Residues: CASSIREAGVGTEAFF. The full variable domain, with the rest looked up from reference TRBV19 and TRBJ1-1, is DGGITQSPKYLFRKEGQNVTLSCEQNLNHDAMYWYRQDPGQGLRLIYYSQIVNDFQKGDIAEGYSVSREKKESFPLTVTSAQKNPTAFYLCASSIREAGVGTEAFFGQGTRLTVV.

This clone has more than one count but fewer than ten. This chain joins TRBV4-3 and TRBJ1-3; D not resolved. Trimming shortened V by 0 bases and J by 0 bases, and 6 bases separated the two germline ends. The CDR3 totals 15 residues. Germline loops: CDR1 LGHNA, CDR2 YSLEER. The CDR3 DNA is TGCGCCAGCAGCCAAGATTGGTCCTCTGGAAACACCATATATTTT. This codes for CASSQDWSSGNTIYF.

The chain carries TRBV5-1 and TRBJ1-2; the D gene is possibly TRBD1 (5 bases). V dropped 4 bases and J dropped 5 bases, with 18 bases sitting between them. The germline V gene encodes CDR1 SGHRS and CDR2 YFSETQ. The CDR3 runs 15 residues. CDR3 DNA: TGCGCCAGCAGCCCAAACTCCGGGACGCATTATGGCTACACCTTC. This encodes CASSPNSGTHYGYTF.

The V and J genes are TRBV5-1 and TRBJ2-7, with TRBD1 as a possible D gene (5 bases). The germline CDR1 and CDR2 sequences are SGHRS and YFSETQ. The CDR3 is 14 amino acids. The V and J ends lost 4 bases and 5 bases respectively, with 16 bases between them. The CDR3 sequence is CASSPDTVGNEQYF. CDR3 nucleotides: TGCGCCAGCAGCCCGGACACAGTGGGGAACGAGCAGTACTTC.

This chain connects TRBV4-3 to TRBJ1-4; D gene unclear. The V gene's germline CDR1 is LGHNA and CDR2 YSLEER. The CDR3 has 15 residues. V was pared by 2 bases and J by 1 base, with 8 bases between. CDR3: CASSQRAGTNEKLFF. The CDR3 DNA is TGCGCCAGCAGCCAAAGAGCTGGAACTAATGAAAAACTGTTTTTT.

This clone was detected only a few times. This rearrangement joins TRBV27 to TRBJ2-1; 8 nucleotides line up with TRBD2. The CDR3 consists of 15 residues. Losses at the gene ends were 2 bases for V and 3 bases for J; bases not matched to a gene: 3. Per the germline V gene, CDR1 is MNHEY and CDR2 is SMNVEV (reference sequence). For the CDR3, the DNA is TGTGCCAGCAGTTTAATGGCGGGGGGCTACAATGAGCAGTTCTTC. Encoded protein: CASSLMAGGYNEQFF.

The rearrangement links TRBV27 to TRBJ1-2; TRBD1 aligns across 8 bases. The CDR3 totals 14 residues. Looked up from germline, CDR1 is MNHEY and CDR2 is SMNVEV (reference sequence). Trimming cost V 6 bases and J 3 bases; bases outside gene matches: 6. The CDR3 nucleotides read TGTGCCAGCAGCCTAGACAGGGGACACTATGGCTACACCTTC. This translates into CASSLDRGHYGYTF.

Comments on this clone: Other DNA sequences in this specimen translate into the identical CDR3. The chain is built from TRBV7-3 and TRBJ2-2; 7 nucleotides align to TRBD2. The CDR3 runs 15 residues. J was trimmed by 4 bases and V by 2 bases; bases with no gene match: 4. The germline V gene has CDR1 SGHTA and CDR2 FQGTGA. CDR3 bases: TGTGCCAGCAGCTTAGGACTAGGGAGCACCGGGGAGCTGTTTTTT. It yields the protein CASSLGLGSTGELFF.

The rearrangement joins TRBV5-8 to TRBJ1-5; weak D call: TRBD1 (5 bases). The CDR3 is made up of 16 amino acids. Germline-derived CDR1 and CDR2 are SGHTS and YDEGEE. V lost 3 bases to trimming and J lost 7 bases, with 20 bases between them. The CDR3 protein is CASSYLGGTREQPQHF. In DNA, the CDR3 is TGTGCCAGCAGCTACCTTGGGGGGACCCGGGAACAGCCCCAGCATTTT.

The chain couples TRBV5-1 to TRBJ1-4; D may be TRBD1 (5 bases). The CDR3 is made up of 15 amino acids. V was shortened by 5 bases and J by 3 bases, with 14 bases between the two germline ends. Germline V gives CDR1 SGHRS, CDR2 YFSETQ. The CDR3 DNA reads as TGCGCCAGCAGTCGTAGCGGGGCCGCTAATGAAAAACTGTTTTTT. Translating it yields CASSRSGAANEKLFF.

The rearrangement uses TRBV7-3 and TRBJ2-3, with D unresolved. Germline values: CDR1 SGHTA, CDR2 FQGTGA. Trimming took off 4 bases at V and 1 base at J, with 9 bases between the two ends. The CDR3 length is 14 residues. CDR3 in amino acids: CASSSYPGTDTQYF. The CDR3 region has the DNA TGTGCCAGCAGCTCATACCCGGGCACAGATACGCAGTATTTT.

The chain is built from TRBV11-2 and TRBJ2-5; TRBD1 might be the D (5 bases). V lost 1 base and J lost 5, with 14 bases in between. The germline V gene encodes CDR1 SGHAT and CDR2 FQNNGV. The CDR3 extends over 15 amino acids. CDR3 coding DNA: TGTGCCAGCAGCTTAGCGGTCCAGGGTGGGGAGACCCAGTACTTC. Translation: CASSLAVQGGETQYF.

The CDR3, as DNA: TGTGCCAGCAGCGGGCTAGTGAACACTGAAGCTTTCTTT. Residues: CASSGLVNTEAFF. The J gene is TRBJ1-1, the V gene TRBV9; D gene uncertain. Trimming took 3 bases from V and 0 from J, leaving 6 bases between them. Germline V gives CDR1 SGDLS, CDR2 YYNGEE. The CDR3 consists of 13 residues.

The chain combines TRBV5-4 with TRBJ2-5; 9 bases agree with TRBD1. The germline gives CDR1 SGHNT, CDR2 YYREEE (reference sequence). The CDR3 covers 13 residues. Unmatched junction bases numbered 3, after V lost 4 bases and J lost 5 bases. CDR3 sequence (DNA): TGTGCCAGCAGCAGGGACAGGGACGAGACCCAGTACTTC. The encoded protein is CASSRDRDETQYF.